This passage covers 11 T cell receptor beta chains from one sample sequenced in a study of identical twins. From the 5' RACE reads, TCRdb called clonotypes with MiXCR, one entry per CDR3 protein. The sample gives around 570,000 distinct CDR3 sequences, roughly 9.9% of which show up once; roughly 3% is in the top ten. This sample was also put to use in a study of yellow fever vaccine responses in identical twins.

The sample comprised PBMCs. The receptors derive from a woman aged 18-29 years in good health.

The rearrangement uses TRBV28 and TRBJ2-2, with D unresolved. Germline-derived CDR1 and CDR2 are MDHEN and SYDVKM. CDR3 length equals 15 residues. Trimming shortened V by 3 bases and J by 4 bases, and 12 bases separated the two germline ends. In nucleotides, the CDR3 is TGTGCCAGCAGTTTCTGGGGTTCGAGCACCGGGGAGCTGTTTTTT. Encoded protein: CASSFWGSSTGELFF.

The chain has TRBV6-1 and TRBJ2-7, with D perhaps assigned TRBD1 or TRBD2 (5 bases each). V was cut by 6 bases and J by 1 base, with 16 bases left in between. Germline CDR1 is MNHNS and CDR2 is SASEGT. The CDR3 covers 15 residues. The CDR3 protein is CASRPPLGRSYEQYF. CDR3 nucleotides: TGTGCCAGCAGACCACCCCTGGGACGGTCCTACGAGCAGTACTTC.

The chain joins TRBV18 to TRBJ2-1; D ambiguous. In germline, CDR1 is KGHSH, CDR2 LQKENI. This CDR3 is built from 13 residues. V was shortened by 6 bases and J by 5 bases, with 11 bases between the two germline ends. CDR3 sequence (DNA): TGTGCCAGCTCGCTGGACGGAGACAATGAGCAGTTCTTC. Protein: CASSLDGDNEQFF.

This clonotype has just a few counts. The rearrangement links TRBV7-9 to TRBJ1-3, with 7 nucleotides matching TRBD1. The CDR3 loop spans 16 amino acids. Germline CDR1 SEHNR, CDR2 FQNEAQ (reference sequence). V trimming: 10 bases; J trimming: 0 bases; junction bases outside the gene matches: 12. The CDR3 DNA is TGTGCCATATCAAAACCGGGACAGCGCTCTGGAAACACCATATATTTT. This sequence encodes CAISKPGQRSGNTIYF.

This chain connects TRBV20-1 to TRBJ2-1, with 9 bases lining up with TRBD1. The length of the CDR3 is 15 residues. The germline V gene encodes CDR1 DFQATT and CDR2 SNEGSKA (reference sequence). V trimming: 4 bases; J trimming: 0 bases; junction bases outside the gene matches: 4. In DNA, the CDR3 is TGCAGTGCTAAAGGACAGGGGTTCTCCTACAATGAGCAGTTCTTC. It is translated as CSAKGQGFSYNEQFF.

The chain carries TRBV4-3 and TRBJ2-7; weak D call: TRBD2 (5 bases). CDR1 is LGHNA, CDR2 YSLEER, per germline. The CDR3 sequence is 15 residues long. V was trimmed by 0 bases and J by 0 bases, leaving 9 bases between them. The CDR3 protein is CASSQERGYSYEQYF. In DNA form, the CDR3 reads TGCGCCAGCAGCCAAGAAAGAGGGTACTCCTACGAGCAGTACTTC.

The rearrangement links TRBV18 to TRBJ2-1; 10 bases are a match to TRBD1. The CDR3 length is 15 residues. J gave up 7 bases and V 5 bases, and 8 bases lay outside the gene matches. CDR1 and CDR2 (germline): KGHSH, LQKENI. The DNA for the CDR3 is TGTGCCAGCTCAGCGACAGGGGGCGCATGGAATGAGCAGTTCTTC. Protein product: CASSATGGAWNEQFF.

This clonotype came up many times. The chain combines TRBV4-3 with TRBJ2-6; D is unresolved. The germline V and J ends were trimmed by 1 base and 0 bases, with 7 bases remaining between them. The length of the CDR3 is 16 residues. Germline CDR1 is LGHNA and CDR2 is YSLEER. Here the CDR3 reads CASSQVPSSGANVLTF. In DNA form, the CDR3 reads TGCGCCAGCAGCCAAGTTCCCAGCTCTGGGGCCAACGTCCTGACTTTC.

This clonotype was recorded a few times. The chain has TRBV7-2 and TRBJ2-5, with D hard to call. This CDR3 comprises 14 residues. Trimming stripped 5 bases from V and 5 bases from J, with 15 bases between. Germline V lookup: CDR1 SGHTA, CDR2 FQGNSA. CDR3 residues: CASSVGQLRETQYF. DNA for the CDR3: TGTGCCAGCAGCGTCGGGCAGCTTCGGGAGACCCAGTACTTC.

This clonotype was seen ten or more times. The chain combines TRBV6-4 with TRBJ2-1, with 8 bases fitting TRBD2. The CDR3 is 15 residues long. Germline V CDR1 and CDR2: MRHNA, SNTAGT. V trimming: 5 bases; J trimming: 3 bases; junction bases outside the gene matches: 6. CDR3 residues: CASSQAGDGYNEQFF. The CDR3 nucleotides are TGTGCCAGCAGTCAAGCGGGAGATGGCTACAATGAGCAGTTCTTC.

The rearrangement joins TRBV3-1 to TRBJ2-1; possibly TRBD1 or TRBD2 for D (6 bases each). There are 14 residues in the CDR3. The germline V gene has CDR1 LGHDT and CDR2 YNNKEL (reference sequence). The ends were cut back, 1 base at V and 8 bases at J, with 12 bases in the middle. In DNA, the CDR3 is TGTGCCAGCAGCCAAGTTTCGGGGGCTTATGAGCAGTTCTTC. Protein sequence: CASSQVSGAYEQFF.